The rows below give T cell receptor beta chains drawn from one sample of a study of T cell repertoires in cytomegalovirus infection. No antigen has been assigned to these receptors. TCRdb reanalysed the reads using MiXCR and keeps one entry per CDR3 protein. Among about 830,000 distinct CDR3 sequences listed, less than 35% were seen once. Sample: cultured CD8+ T cells from PBMCs, taken from culture after CMV antigen stimulation. The origin of the receptors is a human donor in good health (CMV status not recorded). Some clones in this sample may be carry-over from other donors' samples. Each CDR3 is given without its conserved first and last residue. Fields, in order: V gene, J gene, CDR3 protein.

v_call: TRBV19; j_call: TRBJ2-3; cdr3_aa: AIGTGRSTDTQY
v_call: TRBV24-1; j_call: TRBJ2-3; cdr3_aa: ATSDSDRTDTQY
v_call: TRBV7-7; j_call: TRBJ2-3; cdr3_aa: ASSLSPSTDTQY
v_call: TRBV6-2/TRBV6-3; j_call: TRBJ2-3; cdr3_aa: ASSYWGGGVDTQY
v_call: TRBV7-3; j_call: TRBJ2-5; cdr3_aa: ASLEQGGETQY
v_call: TRBV5-6; j_call: TRBJ2-1; cdr3_aa: ASSSSAGGHINEQF
v_call: TRBV6-1; j_call: TRBJ2-7; cdr3_aa: ASSEAKGSSSYEQY
v_call: TRBV19; j_call: TRBJ1-1; cdr3_aa: ASSIGRTAEAF
v_call: TRBV7-9; j_call: TRBJ2-7; cdr3_aa: ASSLDRDRGYEQY
v_call: TRBV7-8; j_call: TRBJ1-1; cdr3_aa: ASSLDYRAF
v_call: TRBV19; j_call: TRBJ1-1; cdr3_aa: ASSTAGTLNTEAF
v_call: TRBV5-4; j_call: TRBJ2-5; cdr3_aa: ASSWIRKETQY
v_call: TRBV12-3/TRBV12-4; j_call: TRBJ2-5; cdr3_aa: ASSLGGGEAQY
v_call: TRBV12-3/TRBV12-4; j_call: TRBJ2-1; cdr3_aa: ASSPKGLAAMYNEQF
v_call: TRBV19; j_call: TRBJ2-1; cdr3_aa: ASTLDSGSYNEQF
v_call: TRBV7-6; j_call: TRBJ2-7; cdr3_aa: ASSQEVGLHEQY
v_call: TRBV28; j_call: TRBJ2-3; cdr3_aa: ASSLWSGSTDTQY
v_call: TRBV4-2; j_call: TRBJ2-3; cdr3_aa: ASSQDWDYTTDTQY
v_call: TRBV27; j_call: TRBJ1-1; cdr3_aa: ASSLGAGGMNTEAF
v_call: TRBV5-5; j_call: TRBJ2-3; cdr3_aa: ASSLGQGQDTQY
v_call: TRBV9; j_call: TRBJ2-5; cdr3_aa: ASSVAGMGETQY
v_call: TRBV6-6; j_call: TRBJ1-2; cdr3_aa: ASSYSRHRRALNYGYT
v_call: TRBV7-6; j_call: TRBJ2-5; cdr3_aa: ASSLAGAQETQY
v_call: TRBV7-6; j_call: TRBJ2-1; cdr3_aa: ASSLEAGPTNEQF
v_call: TRBV20-1; j_call: TRBJ2-3; cdr3_aa: SARAPNRGGTDTQY
v_call: TRBV7-9; j_call: TRBJ2-1; cdr3_aa: ASSFSGSSYNEQF
v_call: TRBV6-2/TRBV6-3; j_call: TRBJ2-7; cdr3_aa: ASSPTGFQTYEQY
v_call: TRBV27; j_call: TRBJ1-2; cdr3_aa: ASSSPSRGSNYGYT
v_call: TRBV24-1; j_call: TRBJ2-2; cdr3_aa: ATSDQDSPGELF
v_call: TRBV4-1; j_call: TRBJ1-5; cdr3_aa: ASSQEASTNQPQH
v_call: TRBV9; j_call: TRBJ1-1; cdr3_aa: ASSVRGISGEAF
v_call: TRBV27; j_call: TRBJ2-1; cdr3_aa: ASSGGRFDNEQF
v_call: TRBV7-6; j_call: TRBJ2-1; cdr3_aa: ASTGAGAYNEQF
v_call: TRBV29-1; j_call: TRBJ2-1; cdr3_aa: SVEDDFSSEQF
v_call: TRBV7-8; j_call: TRBJ2-3; cdr3_aa: ASSLVSRPGPPADTQY
v_call: TRBV7-9; j_call: TRBJ2-5; cdr3_aa: ASSYRGRVLGEETQY
v_call: TRBV9; j_call: TRBJ2-1; cdr3_aa: ASSSGGQAQF
v_call: TRBV7-6; j_call: TRBJ2-1; cdr3_aa: ASSLGGRGRATPNEQF
v_call: TRBV4-1; j_call: TRBJ1-1; cdr3_aa: ASSQVKPRRTEAF
v_call: TRBV27; j_call: TRBJ1-5; cdr3_aa: ASSLWPGHQPQH
v_call: TRBV5-5; j_call: TRBJ1-2; cdr3_aa: ASSGVDSL
v_call: TRBV7-9; j_call: TRBJ2-1; cdr3_aa: ASSLVANEQF
v_call: TRBV4-1; j_call: TRBJ1-2; cdr3_aa: ASSQDPTGQGYT
v_call: TRBV11-2; j_call: TRBJ2-1; cdr3_aa: ASSASQIAWGEQF
v_call: TRBV7-9; j_call: TRBJ2-1; cdr3_aa: ASSAQTNNEQF
v_call: TRBV20-1; j_call: TRBJ1-4; cdr3_aa: SAYRGLNNEKLF
v_call: TRBV20-1; j_call: TRBJ2-1; cdr3_aa: SARDWGGGDNEQF
v_call: TRBV5-6; j_call: TRBJ1-6; cdr3_aa: ASSLVGESSYNSPLH
v_call: TRBV25-1; j_call: TRBJ2-5; cdr3_aa: ASSEPKGRGRVVETQY
v_call: TRBV7-6; j_call: TRBJ2-1; cdr3_aa: ASSLAQGNEQF
v_call: TRBV7-2; j_call: TRBJ1-6; cdr3_aa: ASSLEWGPNSPLH
v_call: TRBV6-6; j_call: TRBJ1-3; cdr3_aa: ASSPGPFRSGNTIY
v_call: TRBV6-6; j_call: TRBJ1-6; cdr3_aa: ASSYLGGRAESYNSPLH
v_call: TRBV7-6; j_call: TRBJ2-5; cdr3_aa: ASSPPAGGETQY
v_call: TRBV7-9; j_call: TRBJ1-1; cdr3_aa: ASSLGGRTEAY
v_call: TRBV7-8; j_call: TRBJ1-5; cdr3_aa: ASIRGLRPHENQPQH
v_call: TRBV7-4; j_call: TRBJ2-7; cdr3_aa: ASSLVREGYEQY
v_call: TRBV6-5; j_call: TRBJ1-3; cdr3_aa: ASSYSRNPDSLDSGNTIY
v_call: TRBV27; j_call: TRBJ1-2; cdr3_aa: ASSLSRTGSFYGYT